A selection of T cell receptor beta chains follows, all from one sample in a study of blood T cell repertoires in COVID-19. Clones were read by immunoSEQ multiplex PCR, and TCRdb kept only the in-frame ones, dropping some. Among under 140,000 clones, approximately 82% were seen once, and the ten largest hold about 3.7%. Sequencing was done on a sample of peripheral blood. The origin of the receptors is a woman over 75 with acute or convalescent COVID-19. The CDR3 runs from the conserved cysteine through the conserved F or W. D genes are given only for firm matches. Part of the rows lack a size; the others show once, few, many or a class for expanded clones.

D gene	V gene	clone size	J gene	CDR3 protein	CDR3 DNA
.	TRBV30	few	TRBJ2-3	CAWSNTGTDTQYF	TGTGCCTGGAGTAACACAGGCACAGATACGCAGTATTTT
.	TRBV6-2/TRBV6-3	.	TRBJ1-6	CASSYHPMWGQDSPLHF	TGTGCCAGCAGTTACCACCCGATGTGGGGGCAGGATTCACCCCTCCACTTT
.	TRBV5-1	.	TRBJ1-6	CASSLGTSYNSPLHF	TGCGCCAGCAGCTTGGGGACAAGCTATAATTCACCCCTCCACTTT
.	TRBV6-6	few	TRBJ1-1	CASSYPRGRAGTEAFF	TGTGCCAGCAGTTACCCCAGGGGCAGGGCGGGCACTGAAGCTTTCTTT
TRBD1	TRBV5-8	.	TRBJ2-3	CASSYTGDPLADTQYF	TGTGCCAGCAGCTATACAGGGGATCCCCTTGCAGATACGCAGTATTTT
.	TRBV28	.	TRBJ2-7	CASSSSAGWVYEQYF	TGTGCCAGCAGCTCTTCGGCGGGTTGGGTCTACGAGCAGTACTTC
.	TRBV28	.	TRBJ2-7	CASSFGYEQYF	TGTGCCAGCAGTTTCGGCTACGAGCAGTACTTC
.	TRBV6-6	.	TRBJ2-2	CASREQAGGELFF	TGTGCCAGCAGAGAACAAGCGGGCGGGGAGCTGTTTTTT
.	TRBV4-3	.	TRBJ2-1	CASSQDRGGGGVHSEQFF	TGCGCCAGCAGCCAAGATCGTGGGGGAGGGGGAGTACACAGTGAGCAGTTCTTC
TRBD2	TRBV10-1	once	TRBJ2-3	CASSLAGEGDTQYF	TGCGCCAGCAGTTTAGCGGGAGAGGGAGATACGCAGTATTTT
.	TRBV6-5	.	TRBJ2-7	CASSYAPSTHYEQYF	TGTGCCAGCAGTTACGCTCCCTCCACACACTACGAGCAGTACTTC
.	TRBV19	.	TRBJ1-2	CASSIAWGLANYGYTF	TGTGCCAGTAGTATTGCCTGGGGGCTAGCTAACTATGGCTACACCTTC
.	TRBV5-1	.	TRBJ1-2	CASSLAAGSNYGYTF	TGCGCCAGCAGCTTGGCCGCCGGTTCTAACTATGGCTACACCTTC
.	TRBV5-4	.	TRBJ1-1	CASSLTANKEAFF	TGTGCCAGCAGCTTGACAGCAAATAAAGAGGCTTTCTTT